This entry features one T cell receptor beta chain sequence. Assay used: immunoSEQ multiplex PCR; TCRdb lists only in-frame clones, some missing. Of roughly 95,000 clones in the sample, under 90% were seen once. This entry belongs to a study of blood T cell repertoires in COVID-19. The CDR3 has 16 residues. Germline V gene sequence: CDR1 KGHSH, CDR2 LQKENI. V shed 5 bases and J shed 0 bases, with 14 bases lying between them. Sequencing was carried out using peripheral blood. This chain joins TRBV18 and TRBJ1-3; possibly TRBD1 for D (5 bases). This TCR came from a human donor in a cohort sampled during active COVID-19. The CDR3 here is CASSAGTTFSGNTIYF. CDR3 in DNA: TGTGCCAGCTCAGCCGGGACTACCTTCTCTGGAAACACCATATATTTT.